This T cell receptor (beta chain) emerged from a study of T cells in Graves' hyperthyroidism and ophthalmopathy. Notes on the study in general: Stable hyperthyroidism and ophthalmopathy were separated using 13 V-J signatures.

The TCR beta CDR3 regions underwent amplification using RNA transcripts as the source. The TCR CDR3 was amplified in a first-round RT-PCR using the HTBI primer set. MiXCR, run by TCRdb on the multiplex PCR reads, gives a single entry per CDR3 protein. The data show 800,000 or so distinct CDR3 sequences, more than 30% seen once. The germline V gene encodes CDR1 SGHNT and CDR2 YYREEE (reference sequence). Trimming at V came to 4 bases and at J to 10 bases, leaving 5 bases not matched to a gene. CDR3 length equals 12 residues. Patients aged 18 to 65 had newly diagnosed hyperthyroidism lasting under 2 months. Not enrolled were patients with uncontrolled infection, other autoimmune disease, pregnancy or lactation. Clinical symptoms, serum thyroxine and TRAb, thyroid ultrasound and orbital computed tomography were used for the diagnoses. This clonotype was counted a few times. Antigen unknown.

This TCR derives from a man younger than 35 with Graves' hyperthyroidism. The V gene is TRBV5-4, the J gene TRBJ1-1; 9 nucleotides align to TRBD1. Sequencing was performed on blood. The CDR3 nucleotides read TGTGCCAGCAGCCGGGACAGGGTGGGAGCTTTCTTT. Its translation is CASSRDRVGAFF.